Presented here are 22 T cell receptor beta chains from one specimen sequenced in a study of T cells after yellow fever vaccination. TCRdb recomputed calls from the 5' RACE reads with MiXCR, one row per CDR3 protein. Of about 300,000 distinct CDR3 sequences detected, about 10% appear once; the ten largest clones hold about 3.7%. The sequencing here drew on CD4+ T cells sorted from PBMCs, taken 5 days after the yellow fever booster vaccination. The source of these receptors is a man aged 18 to 29 who received the YFV17D yellow fever vaccine.

V usage is TRBV29-1 and J usage is TRBJ2-2; 10 nucleotides align to TRBD1. This CDR3 spans 15 amino acids. J gave up 4 bases and V 8 bases, and 10 bases lay outside the gene matches. CDR1 is SQVTM and CDR2 is ANQGSEA in the germline V gene. DNA for the CDR3: TGCAGCACGCAGACAGGGGGCTGGTTCACCGGGGAGCTGTTTTTT. Protein sequence: CSTQTGGWFTGELFF.

The J gene is TRBJ1-2, the V gene TRBV7-2; D gene ambiguous. V was clipped by 2 bases and J by 8 bases, with 15 bases between them. The CDR3 extends over 14 amino acids. Germline V gene lookup returns CDR1 SGHTA and CDR2 FQGNSA. The CDR3 DNA reads as TGTGCCAGCAGCTTATACATCCTCACGGAAGGCTACACCTTC. Its protein product is CASSLYILTEGYTF.

This clonotype occurred many times. The V and J genes are TRBV12-3 or TRBV12-4 and TRBJ2-7; D remains ambiguous. The CDR3 is 13 residues long. V lost 3 bases and J lost 5, with 11 bases in between. The CDR3 reads CASSLMGKDEQYV. In DNA, the CDR3 is TGTGCCAGCAGTTTGATGGGGAAGGACGAGCAGTACGTC.

The sample holds many counts of this clonotype. The chain is built from TRBV20-1 and TRBJ2-4, with D tentatively TRBD2 (5 bases). The CDR3 contains 15 residues. Germline CDR1 reads DFQATT; CDR2 reads SNEGSKA (reference sequence). V was shortened by 6 bases and J by 6 bases, with 21 bases between the two germline ends. The CDR3 reads CSARGPDLVGNIQYF. CDR3 DNA: TGCAGTGCCCGAGGGCCGGACCTGGTAGGAAACATTCAGTACTTC.

This rearrangement joins TRBV18 to TRBJ1-1, with a weak D call TRBD1 (5 bases). The germline V gene encodes CDR1 KGHSH and CDR2 LQKENI. V shed 5 bases and J shed 0 bases, with 13 bases lying between them. This CDR3 has 15 residues. CDR3 coding DNA: TGTGCCAGCTCAACATCTTCGGGGGTGAACACTGAAGCTTTCTTT. Residues: CASSTSSGVNTEAFF. Looking up the rest from reference TRBV18 and TRBJ1-1 gives the full variable domain: NAGVMQNPRHLVRRRGQEARLRCSPMKGHSHVYWYRQLPEEGLKFMVYLQKENIIDESGMPKERFSAEFPKEGPSILRIQQVVRGDSAAYFCASSTSSGVNTEAFFGQGTRLTVV.

This clonotype was observed many times. V and J are TRBV20-1 and TRBJ2-5; D is possibly TRBD1 or TRBD2 (6 bases each). CDR1 is DFQATT and CDR2 is SNEGSKA in the germline V gene (reference sequence). V was shortened by 2 bases and J by 4 bases, with 20 bases between the two germline ends. The CDR3 sequence is 16 residues long. This CDR3 reads CSARSSWLGGPETQYF. CDR3 in DNA: TGCAGTGCTAGATCGAGTTGGTTAGGGGGGCCAGAGACCCAGTACTTC.

This clonotype came up a few times. The CDR3 bases are TGTGCCAGCAGGCGACAGGGGGGTCAGGTGGCGGGTGAAGCTTTCTTT. Encoded protein: CASRRQGGQVAGEAFF. The gene calls are TRBV6-1 and TRBJ1-1; 9 bases align to TRBD1. This CDR3 region has 16 residues. The ends lost 6 bases at V and 7 bases at J; junction bases unmatched: 15. The germline V gene has CDR1 MNHNS and CDR2 SASEGT.

In this sample, this clonotype turned up many times. The chain employs TRBV4-3 and TRBJ2-7; D is undetermined. Germline CDR1 is LGHNA and CDR2 is YSLEER. The CDR3 runs to 15 residues. Trimming pared 3 bases from V and 0 bases from J, leaving 12 bases between. Here the CDR3 DNA reads TGCGCCAGCAGCCAGGGTTTGGGTAGCTCCTACGAGCAGTACTTC. This sequence encodes CASSQGLGSSYEQYF.

This clonotype has only a few counts. The J gene is TRBJ2-5, the V gene TRBV12-3 or TRBV12-4; D is unresolved. Trimming pared 4 bases from V and 5 bases from J, leaving 14 bases between. This CDR3 has 14 residues. The CDR3 nucleotides read TGTGCCAGCAGTTACAGTCTCCGGCAGGAGACCCAGTACTTC. It translates to CASSYSLRQETQYF.

This clonotype came up a few times. The chain has TRBV7-9 and TRBJ2-5; no reliable D call. The CDR3 contains 13 residues. Germline-derived CDR1 and CDR2 are SEHNR and FQNEAQ (reference sequence). V was trimmed by 5 bases and J by 1 base, leaving 8 bases between them. The CDR3 here is CASSRRTQETQYF. The CDR3 DNA follows: TGTGCCAGCAGCCGCCGGACCCAAGAGACCCAGTACTTC.

This clonotype was seen a handful of times. V gene TRBV7-9 combines with J gene TRBJ1-2; the D is unclear. V was cut by 9 bases and J by 4 bases, with 12 bases left in between. CDR1 is SEHNR and CDR2 is FQNEAQ in the germline V gene (reference sequence). CDR3 length: 12 residues. The CDR3 reads CASILEGYGYTF. CDR3 nucleotide sequence: TGTGCCAGTATACTGGAGGGCTATGGCTACACCTTC.

The chain uses TRBV12-3 or TRBV12-4 and TRBJ1-1; possible D gene TRBD1, 6 bases. The germline V and J ends were trimmed by 1 base and 4 bases, with 19 bases remaining between them. The CDR3 runs to 17 residues. The CDR3 sequence is CASSLGLAGADPTEAFF. CDR3 nucleotides: TGTGCCAGCAGTTTAGGCCTCGCAGGGGCGGACCCCACTGAAGCTTTCTTT.

The V call is TRBV5-1, the J call TRBJ2-7; D is unresolved. The CDR3 totals 14 residues. Trimming removed 0 bases at V and 7 bases at J, with 14 bases between. Germline assignment: CDR1 SGHRS and CDR2 YFSETQ. The CDR3 sequence: CASSLAGPEGEQYV. CDR3 bases: TGCGCCAGCAGCTTGGCCGGGCCCGAAGGGGAGCAGTACGTC.

This clonotype turned up a few times. The chain recombines TRBV6-2 or TRBV6-3 with TRBJ2-5; no clear D. Germline CDR1 reads MNHEY; CDR2 reads SVGEGT. There are 13 residues in the CDR3. Trimming removed 2 bases from V and 5 bases from J, with 9 bases in between. CDR3 DNA: TGTGCCAGCAGTTACCTAGTACGGGAGACCCAGTACTTC. This encodes CASSYLVRETQYF.

There are a few counts of this clonotype. The chain combines TRBV20-1 with TRBJ2-1, with D perhaps matching TRBD2 (6 bases). CDR1 is DFQATT and CDR2 is SNEGSKA in the germline V gene (reference sequence). The CDR3 has 14 amino acids. The V end lost 5 bases, the J end lost 0 bases, and 11 bases lay between the germline ends. The CDR3 nucleotides are TGCAGTGCTGGGGGGAGTAACTCCTACAATGAGCAGTTCTTC. Translating it yields CSAGGSNSYNEQFF.

This chain connects TRBV20-1 to TRBJ1-1; D remains unclear. The V gene's germline CDR1 is DFQATT and CDR2 SNEGSKA (reference sequence). The ends were cut back, 0 bases at V and 0 bases at J, with 11 bases in the middle. CDR3 length: 15 residues. This CDR3 reads CSARDRRSMNTEAFF. The CDR3, as DNA: TGCAGTGCTAGAGATAGGAGGTCCATGAACACTGAAGCTTTCTTT.

This clonotype was found a few times. The rearrangement uses TRBV18 and TRBJ2-1; TRBD2 might be the D (5 bases). Deletions cut 0 bases from V and 1 base from J, with 10 bases between. The germline CDR1 and CDR2 sequences are KGHSH and LQKENI. The CDR3 has 16 residues. The CDR3 nucleotides read TGTGCCAGCTCACCACCGGGCGGCGGGTCCTACAATGAGCAGTTCTTC. The encoded protein is CASSPPGGGSYNEQFF.

V usage is TRBV7-9 and J usage is TRBJ1-6; D is perhaps TRBD1 (6 bases). This CDR3 has 20 amino acids. V lost 6 bases, J lost 0 bases, and 24 bases lay in between. The germline gives CDR1 SEHNR, CDR2 FQNEAQ (reference sequence). The DNA of the CDR3 is TGTGCCAGCAGACAATACGGGGGGCTGTTGAAAAGCTCCTATAATTCACCCCTCCACTTT. It codes for CASRQYGGLLKSSYNSPLHF.

This clonotype has at least ten counts. V and J are TRBV10-3 and TRBJ2-1; no definite D call. The CDR3 sequence is 14 residues long. V was cut by 7 bases and J by 3 bases, with 13 bases left in between. The V gene's germline CDR1 is ENHRY and CDR2 SYGVKD. The CDR3 bases are TGTGCCATCACCTATAGTGATATCTACAATGAGCAGTTCTTC. This encodes CAITYSDIYNEQFF.

This clonotype has a handful of counts. The chain employs TRBV7-3 and TRBJ2-3; TRBD2 aligns across 11 bases. Per the germline V gene, CDR1 is SGHTA and CDR2 is FQGTGA. The CDR3 spans 14 residues. Trimming cost V 8 bases and J 5 bases; bases outside gene matches: 6. CDR3 region: CASSSGGRVDTQYF. CDR3 coding DNA: TGTGCCAGCTCTAGCGGGGGGCGCGTAGATACGCAGTATTTT.

This rearrangement joins TRBV7-6 to TRBJ2-3; TRBD2 might be the D (5 bases). The CDR3 covers 18 residues. CDR1 and CDR2 from the germline V gene are SGHVS and FNYEAQ. Trimming removed 2 bases from V and 1 base from J, with 19 bases in between. The DNA for the CDR3 is TGTGCCAGCAGCTTACCACCCGGGAAGGTTAGGGGCACAGATACGCAGTATTTT. Protein: CASSLPPGKVRGTDTQYF.

This clonotype came up a few times. This chain links TRBV4-1 with TRBJ1-1; D remains ambiguous. The germline V and J ends were trimmed by 1 base and 7 bases, with 16 bases remaining between them. CDR3 length: 15 amino acids. CDR1 and CDR2 (germline): MGHRA, YSYEKL. This CDR3 reads CASSQVAKGRGEAFF. The CDR3 DNA sequence: TGCGCCAGCAGCCAAGTAGCTAAAGGACGGGGTGAAGCTTTCTTT.